This passage covers 27 T cell receptor beta chains from one sample sequenced in a study of T-cell reconstitution after alpha-beta-depleted transplantation in children. The library targeted TCRbeta and was prepared with unique molecular identifiers. TCRdb reprocessed the PCR reads with MiXCR, giving one entry per CDR3 protein. The repertoire consists of around 450,000 distinct CDR3 sequences, with around 15% occurring once and the leading ten covering less than 30%. The source material was PBMCs, mostly from graft donor cells, sampled 360 days after TCRalphabeta/CD19-depleted stem cell transplant. The source is a boy in the first two years of life who had a stem cell transplant for Wiskott-Aldrich syndrome, so the T cells may come from the graft donor.

This clonotype has more than one count but fewer than ten. The chain combines TRBV5-6 with TRBJ2-5; 10 bases match TRBD2. Germline V gene data show CDR1 as SGHDT and CDR2 as YYEEEE. The length of the CDR3 is 16 residues. Trimming removed 3 bases from V and 2 bases from J; junction bases left unmatched: 7. CDR3 coding DNA: TGTGCCAGCAGCTGGGCTCGTAGCGGGGGGCAAGAGACCCAGTACTTC. Amino acids: CASSWARSGGQETQYF.

In its sample, this clonotype was seen a few times. The gene calls are TRBV28 and TRBJ2-3, with no clear D. V lost 2 bases to trimming and J lost 6 bases, with 12 bases between them. Germline V lookup: CDR1 MDHEN, CDR2 SYDVKM. The CDR3 length is 14 residues. The CDR3 sequence is CASSLRFRPDTQYF. DNA for the CDR3: TGTGCCAGCAGTTTACGGTTTCGGCCGGATACGCAGTATTTT.

V gene TRBV24-1 combines with J gene TRBJ2-5; perhaps TRBD1 as D (5 bases). CDR1 and CDR2 from the germline V gene are KGHDR and SFDVKD. CDR3 length: 15 amino acids. V was trimmed by 3 bases and J by 4 bases, leaving 14 bases between them. The CDR3 sequence is CATSDPDSDLETQYF. CDR3 DNA: TGTGCCACCAGTGATCCTGACAGTGACCTAGAGACCCAGTACTTC.

This clonotype was seen a few times. This rearrangement joins TRBV10-3 to TRBJ2-5, with D possibly TRBD1 on 6 matching bases. Trimming removed 6 bases from V and 3 bases from J, with 8 bases in between. Germline assignment: CDR1 ENHRY and CDR2 SYGVKD. This CDR3 spans 12 amino acids. CDR3 residues: CAISRDKETQYF. The CDR3 DNA is TGTGCCATCAGCCGGGACAAAGAGACCCAGTACTTC.

In its sample, this clonotype was seen a few times. This chain joins TRBV7-9 and TRBJ2-7, with 10 bases that match TRBD1. With 3 bases clipped from V and 6 bases from J, the junction kept 8 bases outside the gene matches. The CDR3 has 15 amino acids. Germline V gene data show CDR1 as SEHNR and CDR2 as FQNEAQ (reference sequence). The CDR3 DNA follows: TGTGCCAGCAGCTTGAGGACAGGGGGGCTCTGCGAGCAGTACTTC. Encoded protein: CASSLRTGGLCEQYF. Drawing the rest from reference TRBV7-9 and TRBJ2-7, the complete variable domain is DTGVSQNPRHKITKRGQNVTFRCDPISEHNRLYWYRQTLGQGPEFLTYFQNEAQLEKSRLLSDRFSAERPKGSFSTLEIQRTEQGDSAMYLCASSLRTGGLCEQYFGPGTRLTVT.

The CDR3 DNA is TGCGCCAGCAGCGTGCAGACTAGTTTTGGTGAGCAGTTCTTC. Its protein is CASSVQTSFGEQFF. The chain uses TRBV5-1 and TRBJ2-1, with D perhaps TRBD2 (6 bases). Germline CDR1 is SGHRS and CDR2 is YFSETQ. Trimming took off 4 bases at V and 9 bases at J, with 17 bases between the two ends. This CDR3 has 14 amino acids. The full variable domain, completed using reference TRBV5-1 and TRBJ2-1, is KAGVTQTPRYLIKTRGQQVTLSCSPISGHRSVSWYQQTPGQGLQFLFEYFSETQRNKGNFPGRFSGRQFSNSRSEMNVSTLELGDSALYLCASSVQTSFGEQFFGPGTRLTVL.

This chain's CDR3 is CASSLGTSGRDTQYF. CDR3 bases: TGTGCCAGCAGCTTAGGGACTAGCGGGAGGGATACGCAGTATTTT. This chain joins TRBV7-2 and TRBJ2-3, with TRBD2 matching 14 bases. Germline-derived CDR1 and CDR2 are SGHTA and FQGNSA. V dropped 1 base and J dropped 6; count of bases not matched to a gene: 0. The CDR3 length is 15 residues.

The J gene is TRBJ2-5, the V gene TRBV7-9, with 9 bases aligning to TRBD2. The CDR3 is 15 amino acids. The trim removed 4 bases at V and 2 bases at J, leaving 5 bases unmatched. In germline, CDR1 is SEHNR, CDR2 FQNEAQ (reference sequence). CDR3 sequence: CASSSWTSAQETQYF. As DNA, the CDR3 is TGTGCCAGCAGCTCTTGGACTAGCGCTCAAGAGACCCAGTACTTC.

This clonotype appeared a few times. V and J are TRBV5-1 and TRBJ2-3, with D tentatively TRBD2 (5 bases). The CDR3 contains 15 residues. The V gene's germline CDR1 is SGHRS and CDR2 YFSETQ. Trimming shortened V by 0 bases and J by 3 bases, and 11 bases separated the two germline ends. CDR3 sequence reads: CASSLALAWTDTQYF. In nucleotides, the CDR3 is TGCGCCAGCAGCTTGGCCCTAGCATGGACAGATACGCAGTATTTT.

This clonotype was seen more than once but under ten times. This rearrangement joins TRBV7-9 to TRBJ2-7; D gene ambiguous. The CDR3 length is 13 residues. Germline CDR1 reads SEHNR; CDR2 reads FQNEAQ (reference sequence). Deletions cut 2 bases from V and 3 bases from J, with 8 bases between. CDR3 nucleotide sequence: TGTGCCAGCAGCTTATATCCCCGCTACGAGCAGTACTTC. Translating gives CASSLYPRYEQYF.

CDR3 nucleotides: TGTGCCAGCAGCTTATGGGTGGGGGGGAATGAGCAGTTCTTC. It encodes CASSLWVGGNEQFF. The rearrangement joins TRBV7-2 to TRBJ2-1, with 7 bases fitting TRBD2. V shed 2 bases, J shed 7 bases, and the junction held 5 bases outside the gene matches. CDR1 SGHTA and CDR2 FQGNSA come from the germline V gene. CDR3 length: 14 amino acids.

V and J are TRBV7-2 and TRBJ2-7; the D gene is possibly TRBD1 (5 bases). V was pared by 2 bases and J by 0 bases, with 11 bases between. Germline CDR1 reads SGHTA; CDR2 reads FQGNSA. The CDR3 has 15 residues. CDR3 sequence: CASSLRGRSSYEQYF. The CDR3 region has the DNA TGTGCCAGCAGCTTAAGGGGCAGGAGCTCCTACGAGCAGTACTTC.

This clonotype turned up a few times. The chain has TRBV28 and TRBJ2-7; TRBD2 might be the D (5 bases). This CDR3 is 15 amino acids long. Per germline, CDR1 MDHEN and CDR2 SYDVKM. V dropped 3 bases and J dropped 4 bases, with 16 bases sitting between them. The CDR3: CASSLRSGPEYEQYF. CDR3 nucleotide sequence: TGTGCCAGCAGTTTGAGGAGCGGCCCCGAGTACGAGCAGTACTTC.

On this clonotype itself: This may be a read error: a much more frequent sequence differs by one nucleotide. The chain employs TRBV2 and TRBJ2-5; D unclear. Trimming shortened V by 6 bases and J by 0 bases, and 5 bases separated the two germline ends. The germline CDR1 and CDR2 sequences are SNHLY and FYNNEI. The CDR3 extends over 12 amino acids. CDR3 nucleotides: TGTGCCAGCAGGGAGTACCAAGAGACCCAGTACTTC. Translating gives CASREYQETQYF.

This clonotype was counted only a few times. The chain employs TRBV24-1 and TRBJ2-1; 8 nucleotides agree with TRBD2. Germline V CDR1 and CDR2: KGHDR, SFDVKD. The CDR3 sequence is 15 residues long. Losses at the gene ends were 6 bases for V and 4 bases for J; bases not matched to a gene: 7. The CDR3 sequence is CATSRAGGLYNEQFF. The CDR3 nucleotides are TGTGCCACCAGTCGGGCGGGAGGCCTGTACAATGAGCAGTTCTTC.

This rearrangement joins TRBV10-3 to TRBJ1-1, with unresolved D. V was shortened by 5 bases and J by 4 bases, with 14 bases between the two germline ends. Germline CDR1 and CDR2: ENHRY and SYGVKD. The CDR3 spans 14 residues. Here the CDR3 DNA reads TGTGCCATCAGTCAGAGCCCTAGGTTCACTGAAGCTTTCTTT. It translates to CAISQSPRFTEAFF.

The chain carries TRBV7-9 and TRBJ2-2, with D unclear. V shed 7 bases and J shed 5 bases, with 14 bases lying between them. The CDR3 has 14 residues. The germline V gene encodes CDR1 SEHNR and CDR2 FQNEAQ (reference sequence). The CDR3 region has the DNA TGTGCCAGCACCAACCAATTCGGTACCGGGGAGCTGTTTTTT. This codes for CASTNQFGTGELFF.

This clonotype occurred a few times. The V call is TRBV27, the J call TRBJ2-1; TRBD2 agrees at 7 bases. With 6 bases clipped from V and 7 bases from J, the junction kept 9 bases outside the gene matches. There are 14 residues in the CDR3. Germline V gives CDR1 MNHEY, CDR2 SMNVEV (reference sequence). The CDR3 protein is CASSPLGRVNEQFF. DNA of the CDR3: TGTGCCAGCAGCCCACTAGGGAGGGTAAATGAGCAGTTCTTC.

The table lists this clonotype with a few counts. The chain joins TRBV4-1 to TRBJ2-1; D may be TRBD2 (7 bases). The CDR3 is made up of 18 amino acids. The germline V and J ends were trimmed by 6 bases and 5 bases, with 26 bases remaining between them. Germline CDR1 and CDR2: MGHRA and YSYEKL. The CDR3 spells CASSYTYLSGGPHNEQFF. DNA for the CDR3: TGCGCCAGCAGTTATACGTATTTATCGGGGGGCCCCCACAATGAGCAGTTCTTC.

V is TRBV27 and J is TRBJ2-2, with 7 bases aligning to TRBD1. The CDR3 is 14 amino acids. V shed 2 bases and J 6 bases; nucleotides not matched to a gene: 3. Germline CDR1 and CDR2: MNHEY and SMNVEV (reference sequence). This CDR3 reads CASSLLQGAGELFF. The CDR3, as DNA: TGTGCCAGCAGTTTACTTCAGGGGGCCGGGGAGCTGTTTTTT.

This clonotype was detected only a few times. J is TRBJ2-4 and V is TRBV5-1; D gene ambiguous. Germline V CDR1 and CDR2: SGHRS, YFSETQ. Trimming took off 1 base at V and 6 bases at J, with 8 bases between the two ends. The CDR3 consists of 13 residues. The CDR3 here is CASSLTYRNIQYF. The CDR3 region has the DNA TGCGCCAGCAGCTTGACCTACAGAAACATTCAGTACTTC.

This CDR3 is CANIPGQGDQPQHF. The CDR3 DNA sequence: TGTGCCAATATCCCAGGACAGGGGGATCAGCCCCAGCATTTT. This chain uses TRBV21-1 with TRBJ1-5; TRBD1 is the table's D call and was not checked against the DNA. TRBV21-1 is labeled a pseudogene. CDR3 length equals 14 residues.

The rearrangement links TRBV9 to TRBJ2-1; D perhaps matches TRBD2 (5 bases). CDR3 size: 14 residues. The V gene lost 7 bases and the J gene lost 9 bases, with 20 bases spanning the gap. Looked up from germline, CDR1 is SGDLS and CDR2 is YYNGEE. This CDR3 is CASLDYQTSSEQFF. CDR3 DNA: TGTGCCAGCTTAGACTATCAGACATCCAGTGAGCAGTTCTTC.

This sequence joins TRBV7-9 and TRBJ2-3, with D perhaps TRBD1 or TRBD2 (5 bases each). The CDR3 has 14 amino acids. Germline CDR1 reads SEHNR; CDR2 reads FQNEAQ (reference sequence). V lost 5 bases and J lost 2, with 11 bases in between. The CDR3 coding sequence is TGTGCCAGCAGCCGCAGGGAGCTCACAGATACGCAGTATTTT. Residues: CASSRRELTDTQYF.

This clonotype showed up many times. The chain has TRBV20-1 and TRBJ1-5, with TRBD1 identical over 10 bases. This CDR3 spans 12 amino acids. In germline, CDR1 is DFQATT, CDR2 SNEGSKA (reference sequence). The CDR3 region is CSAGQGDQPQHF. CDR3 bases: TGCAGCGCTGGACAGGGGGATCAGCCCCAGCATTTT.

The chain is built from TRBV15 and TRBJ2-1, with D uncertain. Germline assignment: CDR1 LNHNV and CDR2 YYDKDF (reference sequence). V dropped 5 bases and J dropped 9 bases, with 17 bases sitting between them. The CDR3 is 14 amino acids. The CDR3 coding sequence is TGTGCCACCAGCGGCCGCTTACAGAGTGGTGAGCAGTTCTTC. Translation: CATSGRLQSGEQFF.

The chain uses TRBV6-5 and TRBJ2-2, with 9 bases aligning to TRBD1. V lost 2 bases to trimming and J lost 4 bases; unmatched junction nucleotides: 8. The CDR3 is 17 residues long. From germline, CDR1 is MNHEY and CDR2 SVGAGI. For the CDR3, the DNA is TGTGCCAGCAGTTACCCTATGACAGGGGGAGGCACCGGGGAGCTGTTTTTT. This sequence encodes CASSYPMTGGGTGELFF.